The 29 T cell receptor beta chains presented below share a single source sample, sequenced in a study of vaccination and CD4 T cells after COVID-19. Sequenced with the Oncomine TCR Beta short-read assay was DNA taken from cultured CD4+ T cells. TCRdb reanalysed the PCR reads using MiXCR and keeps one entry per CDR3 protein. In the table there are under 30,000 distinct CDR3 sequences, 36% of which are singletons. The antigens for these receptors are not known. As to time point: late sampling 161 to 241 days after vaccination in a few convalescent patients. As to treatment: approximately 9-day PBMC culture with coronavirus spike peptide pools or control peptides (ViraFEST assay). The specimen was CD4+ T cells from blood, cultured in vitro, collected about 7 months after SARS-CoV-2 vaccination. These TCRs come from a human donor who had recovered from COVID-19.

This clonotype was counted between two and nine times. The chain uses TRBV7-2 and TRBJ1-1; D may be TRBD1 (5 bases). The CDR3 length is 16 residues. Trimming removed 1 base at V and 6 bases at J, with 18 bases between. Germline V gives CDR1 SGHTA, CDR2 FQGNSA. CDR3 protein: CASSLDPRRVGAEAFF. CDR3 DNA sequence: TGTGCCAGCAGCTTAGATCCCCGCAGGGTTGGCGCTGAAGCTTTCTTT.

The chain combines TRBV27 with TRBJ2-1; D remains unclear. The CDR3 contains 14 residues. Germline V lookup: CDR1 MNHEY, CDR2 SMNVEV (reference sequence). V was clipped by 8 bases and J by 1 base, with 12 bases between them. In DNA form, the CDR3 reads TGTGCCAGCTCGAAAGGGTATTCCTACAATGAGCAGTTCTTC. As protein: CASSKGYSYNEQFF.

This clonotype appeared once. V gene TRBV6-4 combines with J gene TRBJ2-2, with 7 bases lining up with TRBD2. The CDR3 runs to 15 residues. Germline V lookup: CDR1 MRHNA, CDR2 SNTAGT. V lost 0 bases and J lost 5; bases outside the gene matches: 3. The DNA for the CDR3 is TGTGCCAGCAGTGACTCCTTTAGCGGGACCGGGGAGCTGTTTTTT. Amino acids: CASSDSFSGTGELFF.

This clonotype was seen only a few times. The rearrangement joins TRBV19 to TRBJ2-7; 8 bases are shared with TRBD1. J gave up 0 bases and V 2 bases, and 0 bases lay outside the gene matches. The CDR3 spans 14 residues. Germline V gene lookup returns CDR1 LNHDA and CDR2 SQIVND (reference sequence). DNA for the CDR3: TGTGCCAGTAGTATACAGGGGGCCTCCTACGAGCAGTACTTC. This translates into CASSIQGASYEQYF.

Only a few counts were recorded for this clonotype. The rearrangement joins TRBV5-1 to TRBJ1-1, with D possibly matching TRBD1 (5 bases). V was trimmed by 1 base and J by 3 bases, leaving 13 bases between them. Germline V gives CDR1 SGHRS, CDR2 YFSETQ. CDR3 length: 15 residues. CDR3 nucleotide sequence: TGCGCCAGCAGCTTGACGGGACTGGCGGACACTGAAGCTTTCTTT. Protein: CASSLTGLADTEAFF.

This clonotype was seen more than once but under ten times. This rearrangement joins TRBV7-6 to TRBJ2-1, with D uncertain. Germline V gene data show CDR1 as SGHVS and CDR2 as FNYEAQ. The CDR3 has 16 amino acids. Trimming left V 2 bases short and J 5 bases short, with 16 bases between. The CDR3 loop is CASSLLSIVADNEQFF. In DNA, the CDR3 is TGTGCCAGCAGCTTACTTTCTATAGTAGCCGACAATGAGCAGTTCTTC.

The gene calls are TRBV24-1 and TRBJ1-2, with D perhaps TRBD1 (5 bases). The ends were cut back, 9 bases at V and 1 base at J, with 8 bases in the middle. This CDR3 is built from 12 residues. Germline V gene lookup returns CDR1 KGHDR and CDR2 SFDVKD. CDR3 sequence: CATGGDNYGYTF. DNA of the CDR3: TGTGCCACCGGAGGGGATAACTATGGCTACACCTTC.

The chain uses TRBV20-1 and TRBJ2-7; D call uncertain. The germline gives CDR1 DFQATT, CDR2 SNEGSKA (reference sequence). This CDR3 is 11 amino acids long. Trimming cost V 3 bases and J 5 bases, with 8 bases left between them. The CDR3 here is CSASGYDEQYF. The CDR3 DNA reads TGCAGTGCTAGTGGATACGACGAGCAGTACTTC.

This clonotype was seen a handful of times. This chain uses TRBV20-1 with TRBJ2-5; TRBD2 agrees at 11 bases. Germline CDR1 reads DFQATT; CDR2 reads SNEGSKA (reference sequence). The J segment lost 5 bases and the V segment lost 5 bases, leaving 4 bases of the junction unmatched. The CDR3 covers 13 residues. The CDR3 DNA is TGCAGTGCTCCACTAGCGGGAGATGAGACCCAGTACTTC. It codes for CSAPLAGDETQYF.

The V and J genes are TRBV4-2 and TRBJ1-6, with 7 bases lining up with TRBD1. From germline, CDR1 is LGHNA and CDR2 YNFKEQ. The CDR3 contains 16 residues. V shed 4 bases and J 5 bases; nucleotides not matched to a gene: 8. The CDR3: CASSRSRGQDNSPLHF. The DNA of the CDR3 is TGTGCCAGCAGCCGATCGAGGGGGCAGGATAATTCACCCCTCCACTTT.

This chain links TRBV16 with TRBJ2-5; D gene ambiguous. Germline V lookup: CDR1 KGHSY, CDR2 FQNENV. Deletions cut 0 bases from V and 4 bases from J, with 3 bases between. This CDR3 is 12 amino acids long. The DNA of the CDR3 is TGTGCCAGCAGCCAATCGGTAGAGACCCAGTACTTC. It translates to CASSQSVETQYF.

This clonotype turned up a few times. This sequence joins TRBV10-3 and TRBJ1-5; D is ambiguous. CDR3 size: 13 residues. Between the trimmed V and J ends, which lost 0 bases and 5 bases, there was a span of 5 bases. CDR1 and CDR2 from the germline V gene are ENHRY and SYGVKD. CDR3 region: CAISESRDQPQHF. Written as DNA, the CDR3 is TGTGCCATCAGTGAGTCAAGGGATCAGCCCCAGCATTTT.

This chain uses TRBV2 with TRBJ2-5, with TRBD2 matching 13 bases. This CDR3 contains 14 residues. The germline V gene encodes CDR1 SNHLY and CDR2 FYNNEI. The V and J ends lost 1 base and 9 bases, in that order; junction bases with no gene match: 2. This chain's CDR3 is CASSEGTSGSSQYF. The CDR3 region has the DNA TGTGCCAGCAGTGAAGGGACTAGCGGGAGTTCCCAGTACTTC. The whole variable domain, remainder taken from reference TRBV2 and TRBJ2-5, is EPEVTQTPSHQVTQMGQEVILRCVPISNHLYFYWYRQILGQKVEFLVSFYNNEISEKSEIFDDQFSVERPDGSNFTLKIRSTKLEDSAMYFCASSEGTSGSSQYFGPGTRLLVL.

The chain joins TRBV14 to TRBJ2-3; D uncertain. CDR3 size: 14 residues. Germline values: CDR1 SGHDN, CDR2 FVKESK. Trimming took 2 bases from V and 5 from J, leaving 11 bases between them. The CDR3 protein is CASSQRRLGDTQYF. In DNA form, the CDR3 reads TGTGCCAGCAGCCAAAGGAGACTTGGAGATACGCAGTATTTT.

This clonotype has a handful of counts. The CDR3 DNA reads as TGCAGTGCCCAACAGAAGGACAGGCCAGATCAGCCCCAGCATTTT. Protein: CSAQQKDRPDQPQHF. The chain carries TRBV20-1 and TRBJ1-5; TRBD1 agrees at 7 bases. Germline CDR1 is DFQATT and CDR2 is SNEGSKA (reference sequence). The ends lost 6 bases at V and 5 bases at J; junction bases unmatched: 13. The CDR3 covers 15 residues.

The J gene is TRBJ2-3, the V gene TRBV6-2 or TRBV6-3, with 13 nucleotides matching TRBD2. This CDR3 is 15 amino acids long. J gave up 2 bases and V 6 bases, and 2 bases lay outside the gene matches. Germline V lookup: CDR1 MNHEY, CDR2 SVGEGT. The CDR3 DNA is TGTGCCAGCAGACTAGCGGGAGGGCACACAGATACGCAGTATTTT. It specifies CASRLAGGHTDTQYF.

This clonotype was counted a few times. The chain employs TRBV14 and TRBJ2-1, with 15 bases that match TRBD2. Germline values: CDR1 SGHDN, CDR2 FVKESK. V trimming: 4 bases; J trimming: 1 base; junction bases outside the gene matches: 8. CDR3 length: 19 residues. In nucleotides, the CDR3 is TGTGCCAGCAGCCCCGCCGGGACTAGCGGGAGGAGGTCCTACAATGAGCAGTTCTTC. Protein sequence: CASSPAGTSGRRSYNEQFF.

The chain combines TRBV20-1 with TRBJ1-1; D is ambiguous. V lost 6 bases and J lost 2, with 10 bases in between. This CDR3 spans 12 amino acids. Per germline, CDR1 DFQATT and CDR2 SNEGSKA (reference sequence). In DNA form, the CDR3 reads TGCAGTGCCCGAACACATAACACTGAAGCTTTCTTT. It yields the protein CSARTHNTEAFF.

The rearrangement uses TRBV24-1 and TRBJ2-1; D is ambiguous. The ends were cut back, 2 bases at V and 0 bases at J, with 10 bases in the middle. The CDR3 has 16 residues. Germline V gene sequence: CDR1 KGHDR, CDR2 SFDVKD. Here the CDR3 reads CATSDYALSSYNEQFF. In DNA, the CDR3 is TGTGCCACCAGTGATTATGCCCTGAGCTCCTACAATGAGCAGTTCTTC.

The chain combines TRBV5-4 with TRBJ2-2; maybe TRBD2 (6 bases). The CDR3 has 15 residues. Trimming shortened V by 4 bases and J by 6 bases, and 16 bases separated the two germline ends. Germline loops: CDR1 SGHNT, CDR2 YYREEE (reference sequence). The DNA of the CDR3 is TGTGCCAGCAGCGGTCTTCCCGGGAGCGCCGGGGAGCTGTTTTTT. Its protein product is CASSGLPGSAGELFF.

The chain recombines TRBV6-1 with TRBJ2-1; 11 positions match TRBD2. With 6 bases clipped from V and 8 bases from J, the junction kept 3 bases outside the gene matches. Germline CDR1 is MNHNS and CDR2 is SASEGT. The CDR3 is made up of 13 amino acids. The CDR3: CASRLAGVDEQFF. CDR3 nucleotides: TGTGCCAGCAGACTAGCGGGAGTAGATGAGCAGTTCTTC.

This clonotype was observed a handful of times. The chain uses TRBV20-1 and TRBJ1-2, with D uncertain. Trimming left V 2 bases short and J 5 bases short, with 15 bases between. Looked up from germline, CDR1 is DFQATT and CDR2 is SNEGSKA (reference sequence). The CDR3 spans 14 residues. As DNA, the CDR3 is TGCAGTGCTAGAACGACACCGGGAAGTTATGGCTACACCTTC. Translated, it gives CSARTTPGSYGYTF.

V and J are TRBV20-1 and TRBJ2-1; D uncertain. Trimming shortened V by 0 bases and J by 6 bases, and 12 bases separated the two germline ends. Germline V gene lookup returns CDR1 DFQATT and CDR2 SNEGSKA (reference sequence). The CDR3 runs to 14 residues. The CDR3 DNA reads TGCAGTGCTAGAGATTTTTGGAGTAGCAATGAGCAGTTCTTC. Protein product: CSARDFWSSNEQFF.

This clonotype has more than one count but fewer than ten. The chain uses TRBV6-5 and TRBJ2-3; D unclear. V was cut by 0 bases and J by 4 bases, with 8 bases left in between. Germline values: CDR1 MNHEY, CDR2 SVGAGI. The CDR3 is 14 amino acids. In DNA form, the CDR3 reads TGTGCCAGCAGTTACTCGCAGGTTCCAGATACGCAGTATTTT. It codes for CASSYSQVPDTQYF.

In its sample, this clonotype was seen a few times. The rearrangement uses TRBV6-2 or TRBV6-3 and TRBJ2-5, with unresolved D. The CDR3 totals 16 residues. The germline gives CDR1 MNHEY, CDR2 SVGEGT. With 2 bases removed from V and 7 bases from J, the gap between germline ends came to 20 bases. The CDR3 DNA follows: TGTGCCAGCAGTTACGGGCTAGTAACGGGTCCCGGGACCCAGTACTTC. Its protein is CASSYGLVTGPGTQYF.

This clonotype showed up just a few times. The chain employs TRBV27 and TRBJ1-2, with D possibly being TRBD1 (5 bases). The V end was cut by 3 bases, the J end by 4 bases, with 9 bases between. Germline V gene sequence: CDR1 MNHEY, CDR2 SMNVEV (reference sequence). CDR3 length: 13 residues. Here the CDR3 reads CASSFKRGYGYTF. The CDR3, as DNA: TGTGCCAGCAGTTTCAAAAGGGGCTATGGCTACACCTTC.

In DNA form, the CDR3 reads TGTGCCAGCTCACCAGTCAGGGTTGCTGAAGCTTTCTTT. It is translated as CASSPVRVAEAFF. The rearrangement links TRBV18 to TRBJ1-1; maybe TRBD1 (5 bases). Deletions cut 2 bases from V and 6 bases from J, with 10 bases between. The CDR3 totals 13 residues. Germline V gene lookup returns CDR1 KGHSH and CDR2 LQKENI.

The chain employs TRBV29-1 and TRBJ2-3; 7 positions agree with TRBD1. The CDR3 has 14 amino acids. Germline trimming cut 3 bases from V and 1 base from J; bases unmatched to any gene: 4. Looked up from germline, CDR1 is SQVTM and CDR2 is ANQGSEA. The CDR3 sequence: CSVDKTGRTDTQYF. The CDR3 region has the DNA TGCAGCGTTGATAAGACAGGGCGCACAGATACGCAGTATTTT.

This clonotype has more than one count but fewer than ten. The chain carries TRBV28 and TRBJ1-6; TRBD1 is a possible D gene (5 bases). V was trimmed by 7 bases and J by 10 bases, leaving 17 bases between them. This CDR3 comprises 14 residues. Germline lookup yields CDR1 MDHEN and CDR2 SYDVKM. As DNA, the CDR3 is TGTGCCAGCAAAGACACCCCTCGGGGCTCACCCCTCCACTTT. It specifies CASKDTPRGSPLHF.